These T cell receptor beta chains were read from a single sample in a study of Ad26.COV2.S vaccination and SARS-CoV-2 variants. Sequencing used immunoSEQ multiplex PCR; TCRdb keeps in-frame clones, though not all of them. Of roughly 700,000 clones listed, 70% to 90% were seen once; the top ten hold over 1.3%. Specimen: peripheral blood, collected in a trial of Ad26.COV2.S vaccine versus placebo. The receptor set was obtained from a person aged 18-65 years who received the Ad26.COV2.S COVID-19 vaccine or a placebo. The CDR3 runs from the conserved cysteine through the conserved F or W. Each record gives: J gene, V gene, clone size, D gene, CDR3 DNA, CDR3 protein. The D gene is left open where the match is weak. Size tells how often a clone was seen (once, few, many) or the class of an expanded clone, and some rows leave it out.

>TRBJ1-4|TRBV6-5|.|.
TGTGCCAGCAGTACCTCAAGGGAGGGCGGCGAAAAACTGTTTTTT
CASSTSREGGEKLFF
>TRBJ2-2|TRBV2|.|.
TGTGCCAGCAGCGAATGGAAGAACACCGGGGAGCTGTTTTTT
CASSEWKNTGELFF
>TRBJ1-1|TRBV29-1|.|.
TGCAGCGTCGAGCAAGGAGGCACTGAAGCTTTCTTT
CSVEQGGTEAFF
>TRBJ1-6|TRBV3-1/TRBV3-2|.|TRBD1
TGTGCCAGCAGCCAAGGACAGGGCGTCTATAATTCACCCCTCCACTTT
CASSQGQGVYNSPLHF
>TRBJ2-1|TRBV2|.|TRBD1
TGTGCCAGCAGTTCCCCCGGGACAGGGTTCTATGAGCAGTTCTTC
CASSSPGTGFYEQFF
>TRBJ1-1|TRBV25-1|once|.
TGTGCCAGCAGTTCTCGGGCCGCAGTGAACACTGAAGCTTTCTTT
CASSSRAAVNTEAFF
>TRBJ2-1|TRBV6-5|few|.
TGTGCCAGCAGTTACGGTAGGACTACCGAGCAGTTCTTC
CASSYGRTTEQFF
>TRBJ2-7|TRBV30|.|.
TGTGCCTGGAGTGTACTCCTGGACAGCTACGAGCAGTACTTC
CAWSVLLDSYEQYF
>TRBJ1-4|TRBV27|.|.
TGTGCCAGCAGTTTGGGTTTTACTAATGAAAAACTGTTTTTT
CASSLGFTNEKLFF
>TRBJ2-1|TRBV7-3|few|TRBD2
TGTGCCAGCAGCTGGAGAGGACTAGTGCCCTACAATGAGCAGTTCTTC
CASSWRGLVPYNEQFF
>TRBJ1-5|TRBV28|.|TRBD1
TGTGCCAGCAGTTTGGGGACAGGGGGTTATCAGCCCCAGCATTTT
CASSLGTGGYQPQHF
>TRBJ1-1|TRBV30|.|.
TGTGCCTGGAAGCCGGTATGGAGCACTGAAGCTTTCTTT
CAWKPVWSTEAFF
>TRBJ1-4|TRBV29-1|.|TRBD1
TGCAGCGGACAGGGGGCCCCTAATGAAAAACTGTTTTTT
CSGQGAPNEKLFF
>TRBJ2-2|TRBV5-1|.|TRBD2
TGCGCCAGCAGCTTGGGACTAGCGAGCACCGGGGAGCTGTTTTTT
CASSLGLASTGELFF
>TRBJ1-1|TRBV18|.|.
TGTGCCAGCTCACCACCGGGGGCCCGGGGGAACACTGAAGCTTTCTTT
CASSPPGARGNTEAFF
>TRBJ1-3|TRBV30|.|.
TGTGCCTGGAGAGTTTCAGGGACTATGCACACCATATATTTT
CAWRVSGTMHTIYF
>TRBJ2-7|TRBV7-2|once|TRBD2
TGTGCCAGCAGCGCGGGAGTAAGGGACTACGAGCAGTACTTC
CASSAGVRDYEQYF
>TRBJ2-2|TRBV29-1|once|.
TGCAGCGTTGCCCCCAGCACCGGGGAGCTGTTTTTT
CSVAPSTGELFF
>TRBJ1-5|TRBV19|.|.
TGTGCCAGTAGTAGGGTGGGGAGCAATCAGCCCCAGCATTTT
CASSRVGSNQPQHF
>TRBJ1-2|TRBV5-5|.|.
TGTGCCAGCAGCTCTTTCCCCGGACGGAACTATGGCTACACCTTC
CASSSFPGRNYGYTF
>TRBJ1-5|TRBV6-6|.|.
TGTGCCAGCAGTTACTCGATGGGGGCACGGAATCAGCCCCAGCATTTT
CASSYSMGARNQPQHF
>TRBJ1-6|TRBV21-1|.|.
TGTGCCAGCAGCAAAGAAGGGGGCGTGGGTTCACCCCTCCACTTT
CASSKEGGVGSPLHF
>TRBJ1-4|TRBV4-1|.|.
TGCGCCAGCAGCCAAGTGGATGGGCAGGGGCCGCGGGACGAAAAACTGTTTTTT
CASSQVDGQGPRDEKLFF
>TRBJ2-1|TRBV29-1|.|TRBD2
TGCAGCGCCACTAGCGGGCGTGGGGAGCAGTTCTTC
CSATSGRGEQFF
>TRBJ1-2|TRBV6-5|.|.
TGTGCCAGCAGTTCGGACAGTCCCTATGGCTACACCTTC
CASSSDSPYGYTF
>TRBJ1-1|TRBV13|.|TRBD1
TGTGCCAGCAGCTTAGGTGATAGGGGGCTAAGTTACACTGAAGCTTTCTTT
CASSLGDRGLSYTEAFF
>TRBJ2-1|TRBV2|.|TRBD2
TGTGCCAGCGAAGGCCGGACTAGCGTCTCCTACAATGAGCAGTTCTTC
CASEGRTSVSYNEQFF
>TRBJ2-1|TRBV24-1|.|.
TGTGCCACCAGTCTTGCCGGAACCCCCTCCTACAATGAGCAGTTCTTC
CATSLAGTPSYNEQFF
>TRBJ2-7|TRBV12-5|.|TRBD1
TGTGCTAGTGGTTTGGCGGCAGGGGGATCCTACGAGCAGTACTTC
CASGLAAGGSYEQYF
>TRBJ2-3|TRBV7-9|.|.
TGTGCCAGCAGCTCCCGGGAGCGGAGTACAAGCACAGATACGCAGTATTTT
CASSSRERSTSTDTQYF
>TRBJ2-7|TRBV7-8|.|.
TGTGCCAGCAGCCCCGGGGTTGCCTACGAGCAGTACTTC
CASSPGVAYEQYF
>TRBJ2-3|TRBV10-3|.|.
TGTGCCATATCCGGGACCCCTAGCACAGATACGCAGTATTTT
CAISGTPSTDTQYF
>TRBJ2-4|TRBV7-2|once|.
TGTGCCAGCAGCTTTATGGCAGGGATCACGAACATTCAGTACTTC
CASSFMAGITNIQYF
>TRBJ2-2|TRBV11-1|.|.
TGTGCCAGCAGGCTACAGGGTGCGGCTGGGACCGGGGAGCTGTTTTTT
CASRLQGAAGTGELFF
>TRBJ1-5|TRBV6-5|.|TRBD1
TGTGCCAGCAGTCCGGACAGGGCTCAGCCCCAGCATTTT
CASSPDRAQPQHF
>TRBJ1-2|TRBV19|.|.
TGTGCCAGTAGTACGGCCCAGGGGATCTATGGCTACACCTTC
CASSTAQGIYGYTF
>TRBJ2-7|TRBV4-1|.|TRBD2
TGCGCCAGCAGGGCAAGCGGGAGTTGGAACTTC
CASRASGSWNF
>TRBJ1-1|TRBV19|.|.
TGTGCCAGTAGTAAGGAGAACACTGAAGCTTTCTTT
CASSKENTEAFF
>TRBJ2-1|TRBV10-2|.|TRBD2
TGCGCCAGCAAGGTGGCGGGAGGGAATGAGCAGTTCTTC
CASKVAGGNEQFF
>TRBJ1-5|TRBV2|once|.
TGTGCCAGCAGTGAAATTCTCTCTCGGAGCAATCAGCCCCAGCATTTT
CASSEILSRSNQPQHF
>TRBJ2-5|TRBV7-2|.|TRBD2
TGTGCCAGCAGATTTAGCGGGAATCAAGAGACCCAGTACTTC
CASRFSGNQETQYF
>TRBJ1-1|TRBV5-4|.|.
TGTGCCAGCAGCCCGAGGGGGTACTCAATGAACACTGAAGCTTTCTTT
CASSPRGYSMNTEAFF
>TRBJ2-2|TRBV7-9|.|TRBD2
TGTGCTCCGACTAGCAGCACCGGGGAGCTGTTTTTT
CAPTSSTGELFF
>TRBJ2-7|TRBV6-6|.|.
TGTGCCAGCAGGCCTCTGGAGGGACCGGGCGAGCAGTACTTC
CASRPLEGPGEQYF
>TRBJ2-3|TRBV19|.|.
TGTGCCAGCACTCGTGAAATTGCTGGTCGCACAGATACGCAGTATTTT
CASTREIAGRTDTQYF
>TRBJ2-7|TRBV7-8|.|TRBD1
TGTGCCAGCAGCTCCGGGACAGGGTACGAGCAGTACTTC
CASSSGTGYEQYF
>TRBJ1-6|TRBV2|.|.
TGTGCCAGCAGTGATATTGGGAGGTTTGGATCACCCCTCCACTTT
CASSDIGRFGSPLHF
>TRBJ1-4|TRBV10-1|.|.
TGCGCCAGCAGTGATGGCACCAGGGAAAAACTGTTTTTT
CASSDGTREKLFF
>TRBJ2-6|TRBV3-1/TRBV3-2|.|.
TGTGCCAGCAGCCAAGATTTCGGGGGACGGGCTGGGGCCAACGTCCTGACTTTC
CASSQDFGGRAGANVLTF
>TRBJ2-1|TRBV11-2|.|.
TGTGCCAGCAGCTGGGCCGGGACTGGCTACAATGAGCAGTTCTTC
CASSWAGTGYNEQFF
>TRBJ2-1|TRBV5-1|few|TRBD2
TGCGCCAGCAGCCAGGACGGTAGCGGGAGGCTATACAATGAGCAGTTCTTC
CASSQDGSGRLYNEQFF
>TRBJ2-7|TRBV5-6|.|.
TGTGCCAGCAGCTTTGAACAGTCAATAGTCTACGAGCAGTACTTC
CASSFEQSIVYEQYF
>TRBJ2-5|TRBV30|.|.
TGTGCCTTCGACAGGCCGGGGACCCAGTACTTC
CAFDRPGTQYF